This T cell receptor beta chain was documented in a study of blood T cell repertoires in COVID-19. In the study overall: COVID-19 samples collected from the United States, Italy and Spain covered acute and convalescent phases.

V was pared by 5 bases and J by 2 bases, with 12 bases between. The CDR3 spans 14 residues. Germline assignment: CDR1 SGHKS and CDR2 YYEKEE (reference sequence). Assay: immunoSEQ multiplex PCR; the TCRdb copy retains only in-frame clones and omits some. The data contain roughly 60,000 clones, approximately 84% of them singletons. The origin of this receptor is a human donor in a cohort sampled during active COVID-19. The material sequenced was peripheral blood. The rearrangement joins TRBV5-5 to TRBJ2-3; no reliable D call. CDR3 residues: CASRAYQTTDTQYF. The CDR3 DNA reads TGTGCCAGCAGAGCCTACCAAACCACAGATACGCAGTATTTT.